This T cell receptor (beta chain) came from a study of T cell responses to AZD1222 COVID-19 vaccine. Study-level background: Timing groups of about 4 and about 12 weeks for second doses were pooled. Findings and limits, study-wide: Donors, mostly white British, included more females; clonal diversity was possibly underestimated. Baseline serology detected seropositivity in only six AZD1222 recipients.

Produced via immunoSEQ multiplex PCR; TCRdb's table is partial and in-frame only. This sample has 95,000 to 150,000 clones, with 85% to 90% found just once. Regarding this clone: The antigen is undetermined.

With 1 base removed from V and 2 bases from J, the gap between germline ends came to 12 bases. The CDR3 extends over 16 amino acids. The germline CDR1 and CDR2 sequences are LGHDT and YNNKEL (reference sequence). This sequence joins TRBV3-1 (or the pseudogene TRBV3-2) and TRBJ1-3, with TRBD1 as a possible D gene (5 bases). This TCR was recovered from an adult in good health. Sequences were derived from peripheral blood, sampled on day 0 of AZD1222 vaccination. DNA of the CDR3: TGTGCCAGCAGCCAAGTGGTCGGAGGGGCTGGAAACACCATATATTTT. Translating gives CASSQVVGGAGNTIYF.